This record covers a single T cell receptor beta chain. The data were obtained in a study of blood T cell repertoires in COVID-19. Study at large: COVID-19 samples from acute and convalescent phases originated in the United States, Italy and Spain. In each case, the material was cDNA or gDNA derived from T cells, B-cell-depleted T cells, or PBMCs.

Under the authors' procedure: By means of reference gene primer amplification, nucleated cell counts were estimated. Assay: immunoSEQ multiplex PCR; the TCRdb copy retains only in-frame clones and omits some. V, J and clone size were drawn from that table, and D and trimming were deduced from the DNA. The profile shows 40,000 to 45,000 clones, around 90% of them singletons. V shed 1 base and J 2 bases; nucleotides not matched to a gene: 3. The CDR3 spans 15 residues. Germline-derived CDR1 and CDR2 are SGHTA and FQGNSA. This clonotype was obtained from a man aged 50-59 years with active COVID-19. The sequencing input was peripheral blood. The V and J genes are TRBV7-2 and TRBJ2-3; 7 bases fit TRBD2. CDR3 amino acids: CASSLVSGNTDTQYF. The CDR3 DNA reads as TGTGCCAGCAGCTTAGTAAGCGGGAACACAGATACGCAGTATTTT.